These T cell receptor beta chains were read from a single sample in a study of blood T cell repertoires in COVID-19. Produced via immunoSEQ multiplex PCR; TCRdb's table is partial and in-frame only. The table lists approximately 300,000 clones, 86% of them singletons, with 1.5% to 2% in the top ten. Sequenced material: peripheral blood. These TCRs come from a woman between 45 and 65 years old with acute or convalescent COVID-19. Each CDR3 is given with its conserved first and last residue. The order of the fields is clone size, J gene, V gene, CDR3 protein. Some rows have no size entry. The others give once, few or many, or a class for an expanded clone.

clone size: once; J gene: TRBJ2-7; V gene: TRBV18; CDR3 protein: CASSPRTSGPSYEQYF
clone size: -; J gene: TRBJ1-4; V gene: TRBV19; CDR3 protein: CASSISVNEKLFF
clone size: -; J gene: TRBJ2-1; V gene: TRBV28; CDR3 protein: CASSGPGTSGYNEQFF
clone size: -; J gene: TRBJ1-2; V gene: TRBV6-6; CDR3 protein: CASSSADKVDYGYTF
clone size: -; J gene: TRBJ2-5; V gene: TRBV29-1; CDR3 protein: CSVGQNPSTSWEETQYF
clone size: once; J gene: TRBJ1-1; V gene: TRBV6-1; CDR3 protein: CASSEPRSSAFF
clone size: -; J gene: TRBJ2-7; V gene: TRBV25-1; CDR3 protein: CASSDPAAGKYEQYF
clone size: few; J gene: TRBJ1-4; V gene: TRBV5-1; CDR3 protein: CASSLSVEREIEKLFF
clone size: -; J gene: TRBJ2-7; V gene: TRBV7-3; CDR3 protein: CASSRGGTNEQYF
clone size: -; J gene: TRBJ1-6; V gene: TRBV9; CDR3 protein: CASSVGDSYNSPLHF
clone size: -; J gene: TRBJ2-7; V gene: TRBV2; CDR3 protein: CASREDSYEQYF
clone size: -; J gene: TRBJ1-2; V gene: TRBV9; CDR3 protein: CASSDGDRNYGYTF
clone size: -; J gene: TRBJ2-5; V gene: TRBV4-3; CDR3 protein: CASSLSGMGQETQYF
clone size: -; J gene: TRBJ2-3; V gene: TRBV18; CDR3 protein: CASSPGHSTDTQYF
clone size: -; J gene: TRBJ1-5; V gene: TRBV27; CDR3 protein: CASRKDRNQPQHF
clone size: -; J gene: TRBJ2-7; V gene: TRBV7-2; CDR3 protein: CASSLTPGTSGSPYEQYF
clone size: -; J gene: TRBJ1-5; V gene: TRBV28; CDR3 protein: CASGNMDRGSQPQHF
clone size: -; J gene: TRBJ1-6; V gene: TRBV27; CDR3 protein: CASREGNSPLHF
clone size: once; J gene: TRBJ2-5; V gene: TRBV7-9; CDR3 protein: CASSSGTSLGAIETQYF
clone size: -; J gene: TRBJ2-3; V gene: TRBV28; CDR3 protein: CASRGGVTSTDTQYF
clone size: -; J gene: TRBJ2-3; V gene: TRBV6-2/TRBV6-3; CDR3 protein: CASSYDLLAATDTQYF
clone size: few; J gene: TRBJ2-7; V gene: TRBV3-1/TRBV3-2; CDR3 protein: CASSRTSYEQYF
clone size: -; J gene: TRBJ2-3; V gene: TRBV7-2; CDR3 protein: CASSSDPWTAGADTQYF
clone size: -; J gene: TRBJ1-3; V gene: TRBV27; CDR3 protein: CASKVELSGNTIYF
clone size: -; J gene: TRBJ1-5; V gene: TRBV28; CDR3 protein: CASSSLDRLNQPQHF
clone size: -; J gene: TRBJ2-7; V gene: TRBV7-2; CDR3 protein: CASSSGNTYYEQYF
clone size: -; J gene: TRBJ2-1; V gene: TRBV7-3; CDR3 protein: CASSLGAVGGAYNEQFF
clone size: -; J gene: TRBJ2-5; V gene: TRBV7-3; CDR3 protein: CASSLYGTSEQETQYF
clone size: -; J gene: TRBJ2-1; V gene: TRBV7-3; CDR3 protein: CASSSPNGTSGSSSYNEQFF
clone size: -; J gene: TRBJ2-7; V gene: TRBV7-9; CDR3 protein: CASSLAFTSSDYEQYF
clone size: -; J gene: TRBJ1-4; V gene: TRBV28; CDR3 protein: CASSLGQGADEKLFF
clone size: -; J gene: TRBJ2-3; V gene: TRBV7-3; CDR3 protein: CASSLLAGDTDTQYF
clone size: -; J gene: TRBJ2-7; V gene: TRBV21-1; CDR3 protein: CASSKKGQGLWEQYF
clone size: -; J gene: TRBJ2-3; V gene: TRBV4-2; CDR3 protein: CASSLGATGLAGVNGADTQYF
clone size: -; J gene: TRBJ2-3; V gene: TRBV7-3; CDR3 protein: CASSLSGLTPGVGTDTQYF
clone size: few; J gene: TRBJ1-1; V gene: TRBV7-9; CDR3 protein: CASSRRNTEAFF
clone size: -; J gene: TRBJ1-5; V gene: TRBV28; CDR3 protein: CASWTVNQPQHF
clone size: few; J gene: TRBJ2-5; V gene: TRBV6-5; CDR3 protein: CASRIWDFQETQYF
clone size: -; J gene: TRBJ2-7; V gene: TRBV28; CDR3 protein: CASRGQGSSYEQYF